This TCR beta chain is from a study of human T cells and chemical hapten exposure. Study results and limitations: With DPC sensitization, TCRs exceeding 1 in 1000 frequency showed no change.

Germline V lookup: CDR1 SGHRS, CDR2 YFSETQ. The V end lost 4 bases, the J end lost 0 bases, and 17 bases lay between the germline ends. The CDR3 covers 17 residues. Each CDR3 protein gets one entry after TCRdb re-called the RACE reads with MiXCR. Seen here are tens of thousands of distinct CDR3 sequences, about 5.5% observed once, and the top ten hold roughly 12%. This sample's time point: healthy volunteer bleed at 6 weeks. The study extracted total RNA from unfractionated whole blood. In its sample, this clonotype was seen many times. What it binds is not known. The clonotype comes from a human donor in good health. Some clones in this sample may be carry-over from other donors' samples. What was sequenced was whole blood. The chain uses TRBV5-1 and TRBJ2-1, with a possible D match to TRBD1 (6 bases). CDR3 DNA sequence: TGCGCCAGCAGCCCGCGCGCAGGGGTCAGCTCCTACAATGAGCAGTTCTTC. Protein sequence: CASSPRAGVSSYNEQFF.